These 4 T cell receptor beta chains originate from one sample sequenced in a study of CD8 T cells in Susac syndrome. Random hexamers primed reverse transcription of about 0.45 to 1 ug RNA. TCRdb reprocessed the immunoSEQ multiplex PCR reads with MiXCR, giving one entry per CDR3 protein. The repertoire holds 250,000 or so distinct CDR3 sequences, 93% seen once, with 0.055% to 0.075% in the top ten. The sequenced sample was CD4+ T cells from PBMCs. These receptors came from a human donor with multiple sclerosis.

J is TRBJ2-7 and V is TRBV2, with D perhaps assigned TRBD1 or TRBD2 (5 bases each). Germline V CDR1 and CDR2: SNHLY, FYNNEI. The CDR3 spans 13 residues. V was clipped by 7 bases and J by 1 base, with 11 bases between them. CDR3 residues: CASTPGPSYEQYV. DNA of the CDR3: TGTGCCAGCACCCCGGGACCGTCCTACGAGCAGTACGTC.

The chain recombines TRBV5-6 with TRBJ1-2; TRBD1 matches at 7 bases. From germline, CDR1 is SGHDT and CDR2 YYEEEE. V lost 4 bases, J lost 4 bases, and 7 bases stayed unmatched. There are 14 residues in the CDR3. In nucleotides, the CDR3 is TGTGCCAGCAGCCGAGAAACAGGGGCCTATGGCTACACCTTC. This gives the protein CASSRETGAYGYTF. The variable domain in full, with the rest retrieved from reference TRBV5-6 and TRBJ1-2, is DAGVTQSPTHLIKTRGQQVTLRCSPKSGHDTVSWYQQALGQGPQFIFQYYEEEERQRGNFPDRFSGHQFPNYSSELNVNALLLGDSALYLCASSRETGAYGYTFGSGTRLTVV.

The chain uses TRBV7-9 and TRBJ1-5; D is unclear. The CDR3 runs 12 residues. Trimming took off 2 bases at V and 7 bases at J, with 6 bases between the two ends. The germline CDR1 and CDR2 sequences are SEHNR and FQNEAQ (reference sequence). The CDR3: CASSLLGQPQHF. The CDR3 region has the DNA TGTGCCAGCAGCTTATTGGGGCAGCCCCAGCATTTT.

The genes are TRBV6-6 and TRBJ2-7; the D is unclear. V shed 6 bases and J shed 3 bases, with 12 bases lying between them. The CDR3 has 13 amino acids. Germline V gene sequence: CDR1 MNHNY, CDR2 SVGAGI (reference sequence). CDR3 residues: CASSRPSDYEQYF. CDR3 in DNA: TGTGCCAGCAGCCGACCCAGTGACTACGAGCAGTACTTC.